This TCR beta chain is drawn from a study of T cell responses to AZD1222 COVID-19 vaccine. The study, taken as a whole, reports: Spike-wide vaccine-associated CD4 TCRs dominated at 160-218 and 743-854. Seropositive status at baseline applied to only a handful of AZD1222 recipients. The sample set comprised mostly white British donors with more females, and clonal diversity was possibly underestimated.

To note about this clone: Its target is unknown.

The CDR3 runs to 11 residues. Germline V lookup: CDR1 DFQATT, CDR2 SNEGSKA (reference sequence). The V end lost 6 bases, the J end lost 4 bases, and 8 bases lay between the germline ends. Here immunoSEQ multiplex PCR was the method, and the copy in TCRdb shows in-frame clones only, minus some. The sample includes about 150,000 clones, 80% to 90% of them seen just once. The sequencing here drew on peripheral blood, taken on day 0 of AZD1222 vaccination. The clonotype comes from an adult in good health. The chain is built from TRBV20-1 and TRBJ2-3; no definite D call. CDR3 bases: TGCAGTGCCAACTTCCCAGATACGCAGTATTTT. It is translated as CSANFPDTQYF.